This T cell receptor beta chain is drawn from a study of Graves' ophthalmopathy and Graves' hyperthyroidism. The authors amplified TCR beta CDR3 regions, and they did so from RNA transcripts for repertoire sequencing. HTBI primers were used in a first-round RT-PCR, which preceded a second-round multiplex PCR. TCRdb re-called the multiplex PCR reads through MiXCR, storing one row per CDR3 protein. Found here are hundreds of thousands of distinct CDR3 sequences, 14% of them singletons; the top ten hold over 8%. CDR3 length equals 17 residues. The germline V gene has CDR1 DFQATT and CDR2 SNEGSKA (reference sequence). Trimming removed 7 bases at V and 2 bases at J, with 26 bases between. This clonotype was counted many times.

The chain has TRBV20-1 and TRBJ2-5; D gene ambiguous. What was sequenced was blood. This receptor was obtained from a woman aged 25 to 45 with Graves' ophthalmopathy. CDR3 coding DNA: TGCAGTGGGACCCCTAGATTGTACATCCCCTTGCAAGAGACCCAGTACTTC. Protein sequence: CSGTPRLYIPLQETQYF.